The 31 T cell receptor beta chains listed next were all sequenced from one sample in a study of molecular identifiers for immune sequencing clone quantification (dated 2018 in TCRdb). The receptor library was made with PCR. The instrument given in TCRdb is Illumina HiSeq 4000. TCRdb reran the public reads through fastp at Q25 and MiXCR, keeping productive beta chains. Each record represents a unique CDR3 protein, reported with the most common genes and DNA among its rows. Within this sample are more than 60,000 distinct CDR3 sequences, with around 17% of them counted one time only. The ten largest clonotypes hold under 1.5% of the sample. The sequenced material came from naive CD8+ T cells from blood, with Jurkat cell RNA spiked in. The intended sense of this specimen's cell subset or site label: FACS-sorted CD8+CD4-CCR7+CD45RA+ naive T cells. The source of these receptors is a human donor in good health. Some libraries in this study had Jurkat cell RNA spiked in.

The table lists this clonotype with many counts. The V gene is TRBV6-6, the J gene TRBJ2-7; D possibly uses TRBD1 or TRBD2 (5 bases each). The germline V gene encodes CDR1 MNHNY and CDR2 SVGAGI (reference sequence). The CDR3 is 15 residues long. V was shortened by 2 bases and J by 0 bases, with 11 bases between the two germline ends. The CDR3 spells CASSYLGPSSYEQYF. In nucleotides, the CDR3 is TGTGCCAGCAGTTACCTGGGACCGAGCTCCTACGAGCAGTACTTC.

This clonotype occurred once. V usage is TRBV25-1 and J usage is TRBJ1-4; weak D call: TRBD1 (5 bases). Trimming pared 4 bases from V and 8 bases from J, leaving 14 bases between. The CDR3 spans 14 residues. Germline V gene lookup returns CDR1 MGHDK and CDR2 SYGVNS. The CDR3 coding sequence is TGTGCCAGCAGTGCAGGTCAGGGCGCGGAAAAACTGTTTTTT. Amino acid sequence: CASSAGQGAEKLFF.

This clonotype was detected ten times or more. The rearrangement uses TRBV20-1 and TRBJ2-7; 8 nucleotides align to TRBD1. Trimming removed 2 bases from V and 6 bases from J; junction bases left unmatched: 9. The CDR3 runs 14 residues. In germline, CDR1 is DFQATT, CDR2 SNEGSKA (reference sequence). The CDR3: CSARLGTGRFEQYF. CDR3 DNA: TGCAGTGCTAGATTGGGGACAGGACGGTTCGAGCAGTACTTC.

This clonotype was recorded a few times. The V and J genes are TRBV12-3 or TRBV12-4 and TRBJ2-7, with a possible D match to TRBD2 (6 bases). The CDR3 contains 14 residues. V lost 3 bases and J lost 6, with 15 bases in between. CDR3 protein: CASSLFLHGGEQYF. For the CDR3, the DNA is TGTGCCAGCAGTTTGTTCCTGCACGGGGGCGAGCAGTACTTC.

This clonotype was detected many times. The CDR3 region has the DNA TGTGCCAGCAGTTTCCGGCAGGGGACAAATCAGCCCCAGCATTTT. Its translation: CASSFRQGTNQPQHF. The genes are TRBV28 and TRBJ1-5; tentatively, D is TRBD1 (6 bases). The germline V gene has CDR1 MDHEN and CDR2 SYDVKM. The V end lost 3 bases, the J end lost 4 bases, and 13 bases lay between the germline ends. The CDR3 runs 15 residues. Based on the CDR3 plus reference TRBV28 and TRBJ1-5, the full variable domain is DVKVTQSSRYLVKRTGEKVFLECVQDMDHENMFWYRQDPGLGLRLIYFSYDVKMKEKGDIPEGYSVSREKKERFSLILESASTNQTSMYLCASSFRQGTNQPQHFGDGTRLSIL.

The chain uses TRBV4-1 and TRBJ1-2; a weak D match, TRBD1 (5 bases). Germline V gene sequence: CDR1 MGHRA, CDR2 YSYEKL. CDR3 length: 16 residues. Trimming stripped 0 bases from V and 3 bases from J, with 14 bases between. The chain's CDR3 is CASSQESSGAYYGYTF. The CDR3 region has the DNA TGCGCCAGCAGCCAAGAATCAAGCGGGGCTTACTATGGCTACACCTTC.

This clonotype was picked up many times. The chain has TRBV7-8 and TRBJ1-5; D gene unclear. Germline V gene data show CDR1 as SGHVS and CDR2 as FQNEAQ. The V end lost 1 base, the J end lost 6 bases, and 10 bases lay between the germline ends. The CDR3 contains 14 residues. For the CDR3, the DNA is TGTGCCAGCAGCTTAGATCCAGGAGCTCAGCCCCAGCATTTT. Translating it yields CASSLDPGAQPQHF.

As regards this clonotype: This could be a read error, since a much larger clone is one nucleotide away. The chain couples TRBV2 to TRBJ1-1; TRBD1 aligns across 11 bases. Germline loops: CDR1 SNHLY, CDR2 FYNNEI. The V segment lost 8 bases and the J segment 4 bases; nucleotides outside the gene matches: 3. The CDR3 contains 13 residues. The CDR3 nucleotides read TGTGCCAGCCGGGGACAGGGGGGCACTGAAGCTTTCTTT. Translated, it gives CASRGQGGTEAFF.

In its sample, this clonotype was seen many times. V is TRBV7-6 and J is TRBJ2-7; D call uncertain. The CDR3 sequence is 13 residues long. CDR1 and CDR2 (germline): SGHVS, FNYEAQ. The germline V and J ends were trimmed by 3 bases and 3 bases, with 9 bases remaining between them. The CDR3 loop is CASSLSSVYEQYF. The CDR3 nucleotides read TGTGCCAGCAGCTTGAGTTCCGTCTACGAGCAGTACTTC.

This clonotype was counted ten times or more. This rearrangement joins TRBV13 to TRBJ1-5; possibly TRBD1 for D (6 bases). Between the trimmed V and J ends, which lost 0 bases and 1 base, there was a span of 7 bases. This CDR3 comprises 15 residues. CDR1 and CDR2 from the germline V gene are PRHDT and FYEKMQ (reference sequence). The CDR3 sequence is CASSLGGTSNQPQHF. CDR3 bases: TGTGCCAGCAGCTTAGGCGGGACAAGCAATCAGCCCCAGCATTTT.

The table lists this clonotype with many counts. The V gene is TRBV13, the J gene TRBJ2-3; 8 bases agree with TRBD2. The CDR3 spans 16 residues. Trimming took 1 base from V and 0 from J; bases not matched to a gene: 3. The V gene's germline CDR1 is PRHDT and CDR2 FYEKMQ (reference sequence). CDR3 sequence reads: CASSLEAGGSTDTQYF. The CDR3 nucleotides read TGTGCCAGCAGCTTAGAGGCGGGGGGAAGCACAGATACGCAGTATTTT.

This rearrangement joins TRBV11-1 to TRBJ2-1; no clear D. Germline loops: CDR1 SGHAT, CDR2 FQDESV (reference sequence). V was cut by 5 bases and J by 3 bases, with 11 bases left in between. The CDR3 is 14 amino acids. The CDR3 sequence: CASSAVADYNEQFF. The CDR3, as DNA: TGTGCCAGCAGCGCTGTGGCTGACTACAATGAGCAGTTCTTC.

This chain uses TRBV20-1 with TRBJ2-7, with TRBD2 matching over 14 bases. The CDR3 has 18 residues. The germline V gene has CDR1 DFQATT and CDR2 SNEGSKA (reference sequence). V dropped 1 base and J dropped 3; count of bases not matched to a gene: 11. DNA of the CDR3: TGCAGTGCTAGAGTTCCCGGGACTAGCGGGAGTGGGTTCTACGAGCAGTACTTC. This translates into CSARVPGTSGSGFYEQYF.

This chain joins TRBV6-1 and TRBJ1-5, with unresolved D. V lost 7 bases, J lost 3 bases, and 16 bases lay in between. The germline V gene has CDR1 MNHNS and CDR2 SASEGT. This CDR3 is 15 amino acids long. The CDR3, as DNA: TGTGCCAGCACCCTGGGTTTTGGCACCAATCAGCCCCAGCATTTT. This gives the protein CASTLGFGTNQPQHF.

This clonotype has at least ten counts. The rearrangement uses TRBV19 and TRBJ2-1; 7 positions match TRBD2. Trimming removed 5 bases from V and 5 bases from J; junction bases left unmatched: 9. This CDR3 contains 15 residues. CDR1 and CDR2 from the germline V gene are LNHDA and SQIVND (reference sequence). The CDR3 loop reads CASSAVVGGDNEQFF. CDR3 bases: TGTGCCAGTAGTGCCGTGGTGGGAGGGGACAATGAGCAGTTCTTC.

This clonotype occurred many times. The rearrangement uses TRBV7-2 and TRBJ2-1; D is perhaps TRBD1 (5 bases). Germline CDR1 reads SGHTA; CDR2 reads FQGNSA. This CDR3 comprises 16 residues. Deletions cut 5 bases from V and 2 bases from J, with 16 bases between. DNA of the CDR3: TGTGCCAGCAGCCCAAGGACACTAAATCCCTACAATGAGCAGTTCTTC. It specifies CASSPRTLNPYNEQFF. The full variable domain, rest sourced from reference TRBV7-2 and TRBJ2-1, is GAGVSQSPSNKVTEKGKDVELRCDPISGHTALYWYRQSLGQGLEFLIYFQGNSAPDKSGLPSDRFSAERTGGSVSTLTIQRTQQEDSAVYLCASSPRTLNPYNEQFFGPGTRLTVL.

Comments on this clonotype: A much larger clone lies one base from this, so it may be a read error. The chain links TRBV9 to TRBJ1-2; D gene uncertain. The CDR3 extends over 17 amino acids. V gave up 2 bases and J gave up 0 bases, with 17 bases separating them. Germline V lookup: CDR1 SGDLS, CDR2 YYNGEE. The CDR3 region is CASSVASSRSANYGYTF. The CDR3 nucleotides are TGTGCCAGCAGCGTTGCTAGTAGTCGTTCAGCTAACTATGGCTACACCTTC.

This clonotype has a count of ten or more. V gene TRBV7-9 combines with J gene TRBJ2-7; D unclear. Trimming stripped 6 bases from V and 1 base from J, with 13 bases between. The CDR3 sequence is 14 residues long. Germline assignment: CDR1 SEHNR and CDR2 FQNEAQ (reference sequence). This CDR3 reads CASRPQDGSYEQYF. DNA of the CDR3: TGTGCCAGCAGACCCCAGGACGGGTCCTACGAGCAGTACTTC.

This clonotype came up many times. This sequence joins TRBV7-9 and TRBJ2-2; D perhaps matches TRBD1 (5 bases). The CDR3 has 15 residues. Germline CDR1 and CDR2: SEHNR and FQNEAQ (reference sequence). V gave up 5 bases and J gave up 4 bases, with 14 bases separating them. For the CDR3, the DNA is TGTGCCAGCAGCGTAGACAGTGTGGTCACCGGGGAGCTGTTTTTT. This translates into CASSVDSVVTGELFF.

This clonotype turned up a few times. V gene TRBV20-1 combines with J gene TRBJ2-4; 9 bases align to TRBD1. Germline loops: CDR1 DFQATT, CDR2 SNEGSKA (reference sequence). The CDR3 is made up of 13 amino acids. Trimming took 3 bases from V and 7 from J; bases not matched to a gene: 4. Here the CDR3 DNA reads TGCAGTGCTAGCCCGGGACAGGGCAACATTCAGTACTTC. As protein: CSASPGQGNIQYF.

In its sample, this clonotype was seen many times. The gene calls are TRBV7-9 and TRBJ2-5; no firm D call. The CDR3 is 16 amino acids. V lost 7 bases and J 1 base, leaving 19 bases between the germline ends. In germline, CDR1 is SEHNR, CDR2 FQNEAQ (reference sequence). CDR3 nucleotides: TGTGCCAGCACCACACAGATCGTAGGAGCCCAAGAGACCCAGTACTTC. It specifies CASTTQIVGAQETQYF.

Of note for this clonotype: A much bigger clone sits one base away, suggesting this may be a read error. The V and J genes are TRBV27 and TRBJ2-5; possibly TRBD1 for D (6 bases). Trimming shortened V by 5 bases and J by 2 bases, and 12 bases separated the two germline ends. This CDR3 region has 14 residues. Germline lookup yields CDR1 MNHEY and CDR2 SMNVEV (reference sequence). The DNA of the CDR3 is TGTGCCAGCAGTCCCCCGACAGGACAAGAGACCCAGTACTTC. It encodes CASSPPTGQETQYF.

This clonotype was seen ten or more times. The rearrangement links TRBV4-3 to TRBJ2-1; TRBD2 matches 7 bases. Trimming took 2 bases from V and 5 from J; bases not matched to a gene: 12. The CDR3 has 17 amino acids. Germline lookup yields CDR1 LGHNA and CDR2 YSLEER. The CDR3 region is CASSQIRTGTIDNEQFF. DNA for the CDR3: TGCGCCAGCAGCCAAATAAGAACCGGGACTATAGACAATGAGCAGTTCTTC.

CDR3 amino acids: CASSGAANSGRAYRADTQYF. Written as DNA, the CDR3 is TGCGCCAGCAGCGGGGCGGCCAATAGCGGGAGGGCCTATAGAGCAGATACGCAGTATTTT. The chain recombines TRBV5-1 with TRBJ2-3, with TRBD2 matching over 11 bases. The CDR3 is made up of 20 amino acids. Trimming cost V 4 bases and J 4 bases; bases outside gene matches: 20. CDR1 and CDR2 from the germline V gene are SGHRS and YFSETQ.

This clonotype was counted many times. V and J are TRBV29-1 and TRBJ2-1; the match to TRBD2 covers 7 bases. Germline lookup yields CDR1 SQVTM and CDR2 ANQGSEA. The CDR3 is made up of 16 amino acids. V was pared by 7 bases and J by 3 bases, with 15 bases of the junction left unmatched. This chain's CDR3 is CSAVSISLADYNEQFF. CDR3 in DNA: TGCAGCGCCGTATCTATTTCTCTAGCGGACTACAATGAGCAGTTCTTC.

This clonotype has just one count. This may stem from a read error, because a much larger clone lies one nucleotide away. The chain joins TRBV27 to TRBJ1-2; D call uncertain. Per germline, CDR1 MNHEY and CDR2 SMNVEV (reference sequence). The V end was cut by 5 bases, the J end by 1 base, with 5 bases between. The CDR3 is 12 residues long. CDR3 DNA sequence: TGTGCCAGCAGTCCCTATAACTATGGCTACACCTTC. This sequence encodes CASSPYNYGYTF.

In the case of this clonotype: A clone one base away is much larger, so this may be a read error. The chain recombines TRBV6-6 with TRBJ2-2; D ambiguous. The CDR3 is 16 amino acids. In germline, CDR1 is MNHNY, CDR2 SVGAGI (reference sequence). In DNA, the CDR3 is TGTGCCGGCAGTTACCCTCCCACCCTGAACACCGGGGAGCTGTTTTTT. Its translation: CAGSYPPTLNTGELFF.

This clonotype was seen ten or more times. The gene calls are TRBV7-3 and TRBJ2-1; tentative D call: TRBD1 (6 bases). Germline assignment: CDR1 SGHTA and CDR2 FQGTGA. Trimming removed 5 bases at V and 2 bases at J, with 13 bases between. CDR3 length: 15 residues. The CDR3 is CASSPHRDTYNEQFF. For the CDR3, the DNA is TGTGCCAGCAGCCCCCACAGGGATACCTACAATGAGCAGTTCTTC.

In its sample, this clonotype was seen many times. The rearrangement uses TRBV28 and TRBJ2-7; a weak D match, TRBD2 (5 bases). Germline V CDR1 and CDR2: MDHEN, SYDVKM. V was clipped by 6 bases and J by 5 bases, with 8 bases between them. The CDR3 contains 11 residues. CDR3 sequence reads: CASSLGNEQYF. The CDR3 nucleotides read TGTGCCAGCAGCCTCGGGAACGAGCAGTACTTC.

This clonotype was counted at least ten times. The chain uses TRBV13 and TRBJ1-1; D gene ambiguous. With 4 bases removed from V and 2 bases from J, the gap between germline ends came to 5 bases. Germline V gene data show CDR1 as PRHDT and CDR2 as FYEKMQ (reference sequence). This CDR3 spans 12 amino acids. The CDR3 DNA reads TGTGCCAGCAGCTCGGGTAACACTGAAGCTTTCTTT. Its translation is CASSSGNTEAFF. Based on the CDR3 plus reference TRBV13 and TRBJ1-1, the full variable domain is AAGVIQSPRHLIKEKRETATLKCYPIPRHDTVYWYQQGPGQDPQFLISFYEKMQSDKGSIPDRFSAQQFSDYHSELNMSSLELGDSALYFCASSSGNTEAFFGQGTRLTVV.

Details on this clonotype: A read error may produce the germline difference seen at one junction end. The CDR3 DNA follows: TGCAGTGCCAGAGATCCCGGGCTAGCGTACGATGAGCAGTTCTTC. This gives the protein CSARDPGLAYDEQFF. The chain couples TRBV20-1 to TRBJ2-1; a weak D match, TRBD2 (6 bases). Germline V gene data show CDR1 as DFQATT and CDR2 as SNEGSKA (reference sequence). The length of the CDR3 is 15 residues.